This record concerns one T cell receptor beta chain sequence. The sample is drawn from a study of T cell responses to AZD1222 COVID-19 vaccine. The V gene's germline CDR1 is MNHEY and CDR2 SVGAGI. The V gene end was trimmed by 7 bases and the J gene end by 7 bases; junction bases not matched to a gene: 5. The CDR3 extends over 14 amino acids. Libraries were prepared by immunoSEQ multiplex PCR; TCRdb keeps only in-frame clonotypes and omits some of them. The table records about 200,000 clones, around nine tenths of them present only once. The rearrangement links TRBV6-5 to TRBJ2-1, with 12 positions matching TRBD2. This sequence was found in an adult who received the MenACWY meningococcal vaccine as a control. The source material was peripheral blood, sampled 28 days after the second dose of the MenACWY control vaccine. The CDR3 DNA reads TGTGCCAGCAATCTAGCGGGAGGGCAAAATGAGCAGTTCTTC. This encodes CASNLAGGQNEQFF.